This TCR beta chain was profiled in a study of Ad26.COV2.S vaccination and SARS-CoV-2 variants. The count of this clone is one. The antigen is not known. Specified treatment: roughly 19 received Ad26.COV2.S at low or high dose, single or two shots; several received placebo; per-sample allocation not given. Material that was analyzed had been drawn on day 63 after the first vaccine or placebo injection. Whole-study findings and limits: In TCR breadth and depth analyses, total T cell responses may have been underestimated. Recipients of vaccine and of placebo showed similar breadth of their non-spike TCR repertoires.

This CDR3 has 13 amino acids. V was trimmed by 4 bases and J by 10 bases, leaving 14 bases between them. The germline V gene has CDR1 SGHVS and CDR2 FNYEAQ. Data came from immunoSEQ multiplex PCR; TCRdb stores just in-frame clones and leaves some out. The sample includes around 240,000 clones, more than 75% seen only once; the top ten take approximately 11%. The chain has TRBV7-6 and TRBJ2-1; D gene uncertain. The sample was peripheral blood, taken in a trial of Ad26.COV2.S vaccine versus placebo. The clonotype was recovered from a person between 18 and 60 years old who received the Ad26.COV2.S COVID-19 vaccine or a placebo. The CDR3 DNA reads as TGTGCCAGCAGCTCGGGTCCCTCTGGGGAGCAGTTCTTC. Encoded protein: CASSSGPSGEQFF.